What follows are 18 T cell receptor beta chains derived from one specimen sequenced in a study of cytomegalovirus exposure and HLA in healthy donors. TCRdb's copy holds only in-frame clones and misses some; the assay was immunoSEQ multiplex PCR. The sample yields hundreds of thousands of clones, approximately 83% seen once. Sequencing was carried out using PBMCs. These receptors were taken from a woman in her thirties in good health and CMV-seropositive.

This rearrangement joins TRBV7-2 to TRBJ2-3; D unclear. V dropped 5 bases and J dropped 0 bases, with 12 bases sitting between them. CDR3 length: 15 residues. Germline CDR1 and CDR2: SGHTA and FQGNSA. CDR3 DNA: TGTGCCAGCAGCCGCGGTGGAAGAAGCACAGATACGCAGTATTTT. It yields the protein CASSRGGRSTDTQYF.

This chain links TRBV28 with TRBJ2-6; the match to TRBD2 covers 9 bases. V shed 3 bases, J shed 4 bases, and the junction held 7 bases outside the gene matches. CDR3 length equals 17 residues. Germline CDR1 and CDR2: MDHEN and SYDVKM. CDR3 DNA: TGTGCCAGCAGTTTGAACCTAGCGGGAATGGGGGCCAACGTCCTGACTTTC. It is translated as CASSLNLAGMGANVLTF. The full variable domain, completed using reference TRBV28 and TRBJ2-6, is DVKVTQSSRYLVKRTGEKVFLECVQDMDHENMFWYRQDPGLGLRLIYFSYDVKMKEKGDIPEGYSVSREKKERFSLILESASTNQTSMYLCASSLNLAGMGANVLTFGAGSRLTVL.

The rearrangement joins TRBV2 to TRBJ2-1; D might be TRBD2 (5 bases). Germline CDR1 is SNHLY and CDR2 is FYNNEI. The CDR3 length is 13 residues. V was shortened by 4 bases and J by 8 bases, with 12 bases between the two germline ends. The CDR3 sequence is CASSVTRADEQFF. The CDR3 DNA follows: TGTGCCAGCAGTGTCACTAGGGCCGATGAGCAGTTCTTC.

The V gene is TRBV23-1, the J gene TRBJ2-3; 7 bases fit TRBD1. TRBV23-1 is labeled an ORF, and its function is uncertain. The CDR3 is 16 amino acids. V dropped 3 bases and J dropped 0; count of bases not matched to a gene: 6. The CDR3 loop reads CASSQKTGESTDTQYF. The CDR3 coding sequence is TGCGCCAGCAGTCAGAAAACAGGGGAAAGCACAGATACGCAGTATTTT.

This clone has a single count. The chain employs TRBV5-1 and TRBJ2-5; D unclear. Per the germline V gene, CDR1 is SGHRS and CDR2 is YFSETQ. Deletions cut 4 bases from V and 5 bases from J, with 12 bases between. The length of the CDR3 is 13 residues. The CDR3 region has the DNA TGCGCCAGCAGCACCTATAGACTGGAGACCCAGTACTTC. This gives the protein CASSTYRLETQYF.

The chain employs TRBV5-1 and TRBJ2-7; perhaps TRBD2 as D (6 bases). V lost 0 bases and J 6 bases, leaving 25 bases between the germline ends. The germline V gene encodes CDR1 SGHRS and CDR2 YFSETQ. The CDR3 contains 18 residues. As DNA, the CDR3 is TGCGCCAGCAGCTTGGGGGGTCGGGTCGGGAGTAAGGACGCCGAGCAGTACTTC. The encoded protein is CASSLGGRVGSKDAEQYF.

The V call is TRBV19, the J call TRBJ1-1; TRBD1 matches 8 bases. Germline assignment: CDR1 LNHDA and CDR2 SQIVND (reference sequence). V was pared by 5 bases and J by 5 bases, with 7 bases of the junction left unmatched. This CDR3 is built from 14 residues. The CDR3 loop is CASSAPGGLTEAFF. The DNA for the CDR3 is TGTGCCAGTAGTGCCCCAGGGGGCTTGACTGAAGCTTTCTTT.

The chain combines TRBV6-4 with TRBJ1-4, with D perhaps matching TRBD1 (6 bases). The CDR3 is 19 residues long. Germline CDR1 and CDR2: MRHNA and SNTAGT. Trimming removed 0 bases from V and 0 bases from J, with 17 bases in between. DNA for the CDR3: TGTGCCAGCAGTGACTCTGGGCAGGGGAGGGACTCAACTAATGAAAAACTGTTTTTT. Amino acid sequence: CASSDSGQGRDSTNEKLFF.

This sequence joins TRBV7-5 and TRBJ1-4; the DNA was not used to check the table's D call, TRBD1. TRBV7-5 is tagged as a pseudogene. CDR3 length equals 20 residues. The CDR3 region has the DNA TGTGCCAGAAGCCAACTACCGGGACAGCGATCCTTTTCGACTAATGAAAAACTGTTTTTT. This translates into CARSQLPGQRSFSTNEKLFF.

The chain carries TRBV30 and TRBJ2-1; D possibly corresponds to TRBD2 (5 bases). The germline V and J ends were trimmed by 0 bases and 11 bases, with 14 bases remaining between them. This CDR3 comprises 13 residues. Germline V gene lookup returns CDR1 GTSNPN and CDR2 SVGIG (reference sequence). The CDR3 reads CAWSVAAGRKQFF. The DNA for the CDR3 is TGTGCCTGGAGTGTAGCGGCAGGCCGCAAGCAGTTCTTC.

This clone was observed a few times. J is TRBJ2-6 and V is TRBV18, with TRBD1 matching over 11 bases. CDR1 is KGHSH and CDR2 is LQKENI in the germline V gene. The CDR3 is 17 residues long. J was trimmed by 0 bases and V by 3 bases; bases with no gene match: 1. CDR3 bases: TGTGCCAGCTCACCTGGACAGGGGGCCTCTGGGGCCAACGTCCTGACTTTC. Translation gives CASSPGQGASGANVLTF. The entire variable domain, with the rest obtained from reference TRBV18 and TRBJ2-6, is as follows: NAGVMQNPRHLVRRRGQEARLRCSPMKGHSHVYWYRQLPEEGLKFMVYLQKENIIDESGMPKERFSAEFPKEGPSILRIQQVVRGDSAAYFCASSPGQGASGANVLTFGAGSRLTVL.

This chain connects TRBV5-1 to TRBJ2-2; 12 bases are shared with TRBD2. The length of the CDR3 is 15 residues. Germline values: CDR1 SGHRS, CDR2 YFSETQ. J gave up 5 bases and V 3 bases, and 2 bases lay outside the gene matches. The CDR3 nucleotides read TGCGCCAGCAGCTCACTAGCGGGAGGTACCGGGGAGCTGTTTTTT. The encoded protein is CASSSLAGGTGELFF.

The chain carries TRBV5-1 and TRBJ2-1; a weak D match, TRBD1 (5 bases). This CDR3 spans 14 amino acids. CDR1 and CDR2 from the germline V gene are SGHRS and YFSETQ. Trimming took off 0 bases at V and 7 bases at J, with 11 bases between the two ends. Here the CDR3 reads CASSLEVGLNEQFF. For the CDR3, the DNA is TGCGCCAGCAGCTTGGAGGTGGGGCTGAATGAGCAGTTCTTC. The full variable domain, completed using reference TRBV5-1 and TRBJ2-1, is KAGVTQTPRYLIKTRGQQVTLSCSPISGHRSVSWYQQTPGQGLQFLFEYFSETQRNKGNFPGRFSGRQFSNSRSEMNVSTLELGDSALYLCASSLEVGLNEQFFGPGTRLTVL.

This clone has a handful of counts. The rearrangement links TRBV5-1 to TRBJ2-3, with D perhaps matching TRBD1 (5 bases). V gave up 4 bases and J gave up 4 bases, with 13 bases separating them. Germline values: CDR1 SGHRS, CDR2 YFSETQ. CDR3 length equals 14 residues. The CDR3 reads CASSPYQGADTQYF. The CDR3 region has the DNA TGCGCCAGCAGCCCATACCAGGGTGCAGATACGCAGTATTTT.

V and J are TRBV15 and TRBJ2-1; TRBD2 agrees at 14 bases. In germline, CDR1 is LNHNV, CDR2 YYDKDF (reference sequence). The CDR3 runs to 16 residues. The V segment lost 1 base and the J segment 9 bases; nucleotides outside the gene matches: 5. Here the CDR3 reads CATSRGGTSGSIEQFF. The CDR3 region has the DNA TGTGCCACCAGCAGAGGGGGGACTAGCGGGAGTATTGAGCAGTTCTTC.

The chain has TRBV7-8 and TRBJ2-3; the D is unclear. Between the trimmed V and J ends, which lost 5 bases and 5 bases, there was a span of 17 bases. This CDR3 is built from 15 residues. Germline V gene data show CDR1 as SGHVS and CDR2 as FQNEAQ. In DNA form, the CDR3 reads TGTGCCAGCAGCCCCCTGGTGGGTAGCTTAGATACGCAGTATTTT. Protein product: CASSPLVGSLDTQYF.

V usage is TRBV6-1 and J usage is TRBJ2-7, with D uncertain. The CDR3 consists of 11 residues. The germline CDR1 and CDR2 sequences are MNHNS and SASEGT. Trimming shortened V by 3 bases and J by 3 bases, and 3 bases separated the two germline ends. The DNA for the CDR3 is TGTGCCAGCAGTGACGGCTACGAGCAGTACTTC. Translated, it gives CASSDGYEQYF.

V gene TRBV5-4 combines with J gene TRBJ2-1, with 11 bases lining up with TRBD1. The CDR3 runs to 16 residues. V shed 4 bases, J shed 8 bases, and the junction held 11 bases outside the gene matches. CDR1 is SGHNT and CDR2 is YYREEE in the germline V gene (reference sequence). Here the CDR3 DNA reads TGTGCCAGCAGCCTGTTCAGGGACAGGGGGGCTGATGAGCAGTTCTTC. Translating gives CASSLFRDRGADEQFF.